Listed below are T cell receptor beta chains from one sample, sequenced in a study of CD8 T cells in ankylosing spondylitis. TCRdb reprocessed the 5' RACE reads with MiXCR, giving one entry per CDR3 protein. The sample has about 800,000 distinct CDR3 sequences, about 11% seen once; the top ten hold roughly 0.51%. Sequencing was done on a sample of blood, either unsorted or a sorted T cell fraction (not recorded which). These receptors were taken from a male donor with ankylosing spondylitis. Each CDR3 is given with its conserved first and last residue. Fields, in order: D gene, V gene, J gene, clone size, CDR3 DNA, CDR3 protein. The D gene is left open where the match is weak. A clone size is listed for some rows: how often the clone was seen (once, few, many), or a class if it is expanded.

>-|TRBV7-2|TRBJ1-1|many
TGTGCCAGCAGCTTAGGTCCGATCACTGAAGCTTTCTTT
CASSLGPITEAFF
>-|TRBV20-1|TRBJ1-5|few
TGCAGTGCCAGAGGGGGTACGATGGGCAATCAGCCCCAGCATTTT
CSARGGTMGNQPQHF
>-|TRBV6-2/TRBV6-3|TRBJ2-7|-
TGTGCCAGCAGTCCTCGTCTCGACAGGTCCGGGCAGTACTTC
CASSPRLDRSGQYF
>-|TRBV5-1|TRBJ2-5|few
TGCGCCAGCAGCTGGGACGGGGGGCGGAGGAGGCGTCAAGAGACCCAGTACTTC
CASSWDGGRRRRQETQYF
>-|TRBV6-2/TRBV6-3|TRBJ2-7|few
TGTGCCAGCAGTTACAACGGGGCTTACTACGAGCAGTACTTC
CASSYNGAYYEQYF
>TRBD1|TRBV29-1|TRBJ2-3|many
TGCAGCGTAAGCCGGGACAGTAGCACAGATACGCAGTATTTT
CSVSRDSSTDTQYF
>-|TRBV5-6|TRBJ2-2|few
TGTGCCAGCAGCTCTCTGGGGGTTGCCACCGGGGAGCTGTTTTTT
CASSSLGVATGELFF
>-|TRBV6-5|TRBJ1-3|-
TGTGCCAGCAGTTACACGACTGGGAACTCTGGAAACACCATATATTTT
CASSYTTGNSGNTIYF
>TRBD1|TRBV5-1|TRBJ2-5|-
TGCGCCAGCAGCTGGGCCGGGACAGGGGGCAAGGAGACCCAGTACTTC
CASSWAGTGGKETQYF
>-|TRBV7-2|TRBJ1-4|many
TGTGCCAGCAGCGCTAGCAGGGGCGGTGAAAAACTGTTTTTT
CASSASRGGEKLFF
>TRBD2|TRBV20-1|TRBJ2-3|-
TGCAGTGCCTTCAACTCACAGAGACTAGCGGGGACAGATACGCAGTATTTT
CSAFNSQRLAGTDTQYF
>-|TRBV7-2|TRBJ2-5|-
TGTGCCAGCAGCTTCGCTAGGGGACCGCAAGAGACCCAGTACTTC
CASSFARGPQETQYF
>-|TRBV5-1|TRBJ2-5|many
TGCGCCAGCAGCTTCGACCGTCAGACAGGGTACTTC
CASSFDRQTGYF
>TRBD2|TRBV4-2|TRBJ2-5|-
TGTGCCAGCAGCCAAGTACTAGCGGGGGCTGAGACCCAGTACTTC
CASSQVLAGAETQYF
>TRBD1|TRBV5-6|TRBJ1-1|few
TGTGCCAGCAGCTTCAACAGGGGCCTCGCTTTCTTT
CASSFNRGLAFF
>-|TRBV7-2|TRBJ1-5|many
TGTGCCAGCAGCCAGAACCCCAATCAGCCCCAGCATTTT
CASSQNPNQPQHF
>-|TRBV5-1|TRBJ2-2|many
TGCGCCAGCAGAACCCTGCTCACCGGGGAGCTGTTTTTT
CASRTLLTGELFF
>-|TRBV20-1|TRBJ2-7|many
TGCAGTGCTAGAGATTTGGACAATTACTACGAGCAGTACTTC
CSARDLDNYYEQYF
>TRBD2|TRBV11-1|TRBJ2-2|-
TGTGCCAGCAGCTCTTATCACGGACTAGCGGGAGGGAACACCGGGGAGCTGTTTTTT
CASSSYHGLAGGNTGELFF
>-|TRBV7-2|TRBJ1-6|many
TGTGCCAGCAGCCCTGGGCAGCGCTTATCCCTCCACTTT
CASSPGQRLSLHF
>-|TRBV11-1|TRBJ2-3|once
TGTGCCAGCAGCTTAAAAGATCGCCGTTACAGCCTCACAGATACGCAGTATTTT
CASSLKDRRYSLTDTQYF
>-|TRBV24-1|TRBJ2-5|many
TGTGCCACCAGTAAGGCGCTTGAAGAGACCCAGTACTTC
CATSKALEETQYF
>-|TRBV30|TRBJ2-3|-
TGTGCCTGGAGGGGAACGGACACCTCAGATACGCAGTATTTT
CAWRGTDTSDTQYF
>-|TRBV7-2|TRBJ2-7|few
TGTGCCAGCAGCTTCTCCCGGGGGCGCGGTTACGAGCAGTACTTC
CASSFSRGRGYEQYF
>-|TRBV30|TRBJ2-3|-
TGTGCCTGGAGTGCGGATTTGGGAGATACGCAGTATTTT
CAWSADLGDTQYF